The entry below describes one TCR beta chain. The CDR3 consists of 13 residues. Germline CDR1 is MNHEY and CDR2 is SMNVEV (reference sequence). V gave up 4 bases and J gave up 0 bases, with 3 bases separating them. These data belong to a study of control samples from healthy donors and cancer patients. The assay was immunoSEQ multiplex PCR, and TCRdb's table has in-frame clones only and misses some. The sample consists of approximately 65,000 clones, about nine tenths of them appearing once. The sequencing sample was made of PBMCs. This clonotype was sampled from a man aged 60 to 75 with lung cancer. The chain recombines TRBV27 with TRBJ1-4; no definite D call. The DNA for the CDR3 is TGTGCCAGCAGTTCAGCAACTAATGAAAAACTGTTTTTT. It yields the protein CASSSATNEKLFF.